This T cell receptor beta chain was found in a study of T cell repertoires in aging, cancer and after chemotherapy. Study outcomes and limitations: These repertoire data do not allow conclusions about immunological memory after chemotherapy. Compared with age-matched healthy donors, untreated hematological or solid cancer patients showed higher blood TCR clonality. Median generation probability rose over the chemotherapy interval in each cancer cohort, suggesting rebound thymic output.

Rearranged V-D-J TRB sequences were amplified with a mixed TRB-A/B primer pool. One entry per CDR3 protein results from TCRdb running MiXCR on the multiplex PCR reads. Among about 5,100 distinct CDR3 sequences, about 25% were seen once, and the ten largest hold 6.5% to 9.5%. TCR beta rearrangements were amplified from peripheral blood genomic DNA. The CDR3 runs to 13 residues. Germline CDR1 reads SGHTA; CDR2 reads FQGTGA. V shed 11 bases and J 0 bases; nucleotides not matched to a gene: 5. A word on this clonotype: Its antigen is undetermined.

The origin of this receptor is a human donor in good health. The chain joins TRBV7-3 to TRBJ2-7, with TRBD2 matching over 9 bases. Sequencing input: blood. The DNA of the CDR3 is TGTGCCGAAGGGACTAGCACCTCCTACGAGCAGTACTTC. It codes for CAEGTSTSYEQYF.